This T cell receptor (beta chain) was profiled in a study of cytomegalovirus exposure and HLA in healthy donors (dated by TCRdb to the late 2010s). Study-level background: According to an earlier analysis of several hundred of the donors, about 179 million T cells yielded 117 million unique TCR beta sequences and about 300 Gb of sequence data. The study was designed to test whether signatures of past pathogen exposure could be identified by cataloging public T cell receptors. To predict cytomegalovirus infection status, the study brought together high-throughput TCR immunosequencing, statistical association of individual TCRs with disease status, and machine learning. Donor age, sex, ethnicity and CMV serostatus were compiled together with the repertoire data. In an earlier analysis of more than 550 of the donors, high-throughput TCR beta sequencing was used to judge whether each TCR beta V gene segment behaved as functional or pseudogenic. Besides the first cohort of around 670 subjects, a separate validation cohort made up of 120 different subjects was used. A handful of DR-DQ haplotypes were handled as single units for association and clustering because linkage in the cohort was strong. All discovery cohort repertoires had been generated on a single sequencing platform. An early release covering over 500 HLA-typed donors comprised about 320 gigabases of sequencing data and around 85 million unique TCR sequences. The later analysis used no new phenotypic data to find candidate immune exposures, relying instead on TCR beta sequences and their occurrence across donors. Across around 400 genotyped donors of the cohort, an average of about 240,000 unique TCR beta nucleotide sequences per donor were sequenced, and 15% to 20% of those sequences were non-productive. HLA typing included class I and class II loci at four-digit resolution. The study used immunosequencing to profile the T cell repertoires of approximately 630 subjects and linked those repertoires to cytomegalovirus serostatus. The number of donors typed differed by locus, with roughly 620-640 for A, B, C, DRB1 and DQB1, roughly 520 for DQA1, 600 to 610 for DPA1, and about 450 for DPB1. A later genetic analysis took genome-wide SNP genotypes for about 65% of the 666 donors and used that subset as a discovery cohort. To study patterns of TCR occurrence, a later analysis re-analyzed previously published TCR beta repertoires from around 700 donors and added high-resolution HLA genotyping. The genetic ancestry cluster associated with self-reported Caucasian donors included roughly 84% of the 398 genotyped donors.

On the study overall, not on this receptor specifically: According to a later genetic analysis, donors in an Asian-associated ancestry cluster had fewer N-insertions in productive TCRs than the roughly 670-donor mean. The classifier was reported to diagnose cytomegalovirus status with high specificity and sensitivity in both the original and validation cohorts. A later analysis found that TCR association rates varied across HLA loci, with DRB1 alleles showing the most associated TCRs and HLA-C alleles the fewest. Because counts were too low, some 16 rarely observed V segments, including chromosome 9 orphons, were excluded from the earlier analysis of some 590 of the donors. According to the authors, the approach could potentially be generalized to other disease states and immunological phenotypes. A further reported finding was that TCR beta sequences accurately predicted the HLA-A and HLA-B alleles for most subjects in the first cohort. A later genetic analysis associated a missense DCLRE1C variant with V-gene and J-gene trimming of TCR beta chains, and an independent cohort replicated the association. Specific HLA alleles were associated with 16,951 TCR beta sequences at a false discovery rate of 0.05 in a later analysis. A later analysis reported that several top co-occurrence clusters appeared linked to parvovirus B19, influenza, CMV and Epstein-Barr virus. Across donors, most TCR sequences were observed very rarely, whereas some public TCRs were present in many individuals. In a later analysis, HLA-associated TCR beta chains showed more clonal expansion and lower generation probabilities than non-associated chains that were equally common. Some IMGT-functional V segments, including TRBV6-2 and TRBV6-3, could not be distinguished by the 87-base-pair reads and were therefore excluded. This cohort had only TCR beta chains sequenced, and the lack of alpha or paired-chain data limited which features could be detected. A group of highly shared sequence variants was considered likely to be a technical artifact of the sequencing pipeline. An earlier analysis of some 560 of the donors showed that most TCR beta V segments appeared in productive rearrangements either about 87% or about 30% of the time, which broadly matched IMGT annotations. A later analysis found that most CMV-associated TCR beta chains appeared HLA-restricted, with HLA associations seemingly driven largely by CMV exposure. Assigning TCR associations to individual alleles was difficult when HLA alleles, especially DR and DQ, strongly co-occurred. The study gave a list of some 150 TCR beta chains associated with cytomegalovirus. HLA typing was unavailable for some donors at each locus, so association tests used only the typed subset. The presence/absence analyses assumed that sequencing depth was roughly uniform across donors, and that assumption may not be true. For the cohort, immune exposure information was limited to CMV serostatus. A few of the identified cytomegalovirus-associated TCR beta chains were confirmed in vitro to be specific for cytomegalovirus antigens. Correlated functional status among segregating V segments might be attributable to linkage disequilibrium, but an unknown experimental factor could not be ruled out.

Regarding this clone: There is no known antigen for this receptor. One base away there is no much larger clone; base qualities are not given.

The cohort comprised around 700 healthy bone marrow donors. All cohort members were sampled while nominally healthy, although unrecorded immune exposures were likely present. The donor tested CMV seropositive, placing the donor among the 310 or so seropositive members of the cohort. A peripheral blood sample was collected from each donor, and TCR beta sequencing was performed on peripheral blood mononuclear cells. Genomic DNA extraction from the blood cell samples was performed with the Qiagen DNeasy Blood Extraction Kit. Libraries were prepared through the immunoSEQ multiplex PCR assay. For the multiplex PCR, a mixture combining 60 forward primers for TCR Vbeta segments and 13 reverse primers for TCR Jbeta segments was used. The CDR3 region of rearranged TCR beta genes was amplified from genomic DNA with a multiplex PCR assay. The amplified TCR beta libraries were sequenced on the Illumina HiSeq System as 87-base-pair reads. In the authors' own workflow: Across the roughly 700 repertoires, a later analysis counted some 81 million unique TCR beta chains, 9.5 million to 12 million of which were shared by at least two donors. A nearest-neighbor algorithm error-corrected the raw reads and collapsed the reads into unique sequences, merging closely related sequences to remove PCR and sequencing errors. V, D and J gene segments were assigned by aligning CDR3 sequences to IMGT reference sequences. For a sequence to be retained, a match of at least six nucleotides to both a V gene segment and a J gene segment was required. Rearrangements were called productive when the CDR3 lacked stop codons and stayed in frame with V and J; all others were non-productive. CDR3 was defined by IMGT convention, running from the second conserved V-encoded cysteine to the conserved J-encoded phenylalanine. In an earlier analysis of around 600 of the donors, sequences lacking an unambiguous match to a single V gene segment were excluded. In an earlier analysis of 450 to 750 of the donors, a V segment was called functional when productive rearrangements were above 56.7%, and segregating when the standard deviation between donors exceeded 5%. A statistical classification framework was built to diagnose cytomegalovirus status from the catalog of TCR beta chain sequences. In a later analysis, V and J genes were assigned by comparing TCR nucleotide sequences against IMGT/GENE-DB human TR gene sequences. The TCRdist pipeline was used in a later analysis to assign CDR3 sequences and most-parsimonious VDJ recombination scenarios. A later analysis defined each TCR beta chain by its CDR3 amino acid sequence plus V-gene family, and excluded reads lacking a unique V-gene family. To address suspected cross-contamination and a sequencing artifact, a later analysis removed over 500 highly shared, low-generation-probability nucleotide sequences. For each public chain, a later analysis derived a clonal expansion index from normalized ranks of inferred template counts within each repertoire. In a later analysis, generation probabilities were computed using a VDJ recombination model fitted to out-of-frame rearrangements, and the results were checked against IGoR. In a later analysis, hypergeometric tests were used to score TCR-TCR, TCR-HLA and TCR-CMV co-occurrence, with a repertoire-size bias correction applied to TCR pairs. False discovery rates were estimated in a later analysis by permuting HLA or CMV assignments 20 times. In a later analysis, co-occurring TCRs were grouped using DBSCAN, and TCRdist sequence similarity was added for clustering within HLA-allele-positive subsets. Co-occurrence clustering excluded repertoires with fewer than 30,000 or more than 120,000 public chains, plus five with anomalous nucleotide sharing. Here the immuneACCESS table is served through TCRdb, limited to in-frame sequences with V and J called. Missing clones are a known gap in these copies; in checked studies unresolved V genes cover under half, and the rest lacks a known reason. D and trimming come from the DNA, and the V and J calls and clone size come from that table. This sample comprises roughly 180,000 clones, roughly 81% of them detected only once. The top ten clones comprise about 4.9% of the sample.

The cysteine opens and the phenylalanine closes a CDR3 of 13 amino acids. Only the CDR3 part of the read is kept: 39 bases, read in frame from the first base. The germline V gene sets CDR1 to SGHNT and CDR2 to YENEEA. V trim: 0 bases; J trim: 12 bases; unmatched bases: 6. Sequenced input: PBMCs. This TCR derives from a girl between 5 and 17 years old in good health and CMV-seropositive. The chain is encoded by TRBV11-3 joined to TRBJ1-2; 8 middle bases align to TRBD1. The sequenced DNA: TGTGCCAGCAGCTTAGAGGCAGGGGGCGGTCACACCTTC. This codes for CASSLEAGGGHTF. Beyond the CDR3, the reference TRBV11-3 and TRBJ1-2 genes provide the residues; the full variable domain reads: EAGVVQSPRYKIIEKKQPVAFWCNPISGHNTLYWYLQNLGQGPELLIRYENEEAVDDSQLPKDRFSAERLKGVDSTLKIQPAELGDSAVYLCASSLEAGGGHTFGSGTRLTVV.